This T cell receptor (beta chain) was obtained from a study of T cell responses to AZD1222 COVID-19 vaccine. The germline V gene encodes CDR1 LNHDA and CDR2 SQIVND (reference sequence). V lost 3 bases to trimming and J lost 2 bases; unmatched junction nucleotides: 6. This CDR3 is 16 amino acids long. Notes on the study in general: The donors showed a predominance of white British ancestry and of females, with possible underestimation of clonal diversity.

Sequenced by immunoSEQ multiplex PCR; TCRdb stores in-frame clones only, minus some. The repertoire holds more than 100,000 clones, roughly nine tenths seen once, with 1.5% to 2% in the top ten. Concerning this clone itself: The antigen remains unidentified.

Specimen: peripheral blood, collected on day 0 of AZD1222 vaccination. The rearrangement uses TRBV19 and TRBJ1-5; 8 bases map to TRBD1. The receptor was derived from an adult in good health. The CDR3 region is CASSIMVTGGNQPQHF. The CDR3 bases are TGTGCCAGTAGTATTATGGTGACAGGGGGCAATCAGCCCCAGCATTTT.